These T cell receptor beta chains were read from a single sample in a study of T cell responses to AZD1222 COVID-19 vaccine. Produced via immunoSEQ multiplex PCR; TCRdb's table is partial and in-frame only. The sample comprises about 150,000 clones, 85% to 95% of which are singletons, and around 1.5% rests with the top ten. The source was peripheral blood, collected 28 days after the second AZD1222 dose. The receptors stem from an adult who received the AZD1222 COVID-19 vaccine. Both conserved end residues are part of each CDR3. The order of the fields is V gene, CDR3 length, CDR3 protein.

v_call: TRBV6-5; cdr3_length: 14; cdr3_aa: CASSLTPSGNTIYF
v_call: TRBV4-1; cdr3_length: 15; cdr3_aa: CASSQQTGLKEPQHF
v_call: TRBV10-2; cdr3_length: 18; cdr3_aa: CASSEALLQGAVSYEQYF
v_call: TRBV27; cdr3_length: 13; cdr3_aa: CASKERDQSTQYF
v_call: TRBV25-1; cdr3_length: 12; cdr3_aa: CASRGTGGGYTF
v_call: TRBV12-3/TRBV12-4; cdr3_length: 10; cdr3_aa: CASGNTEAFF
v_call: TRBV25-1; cdr3_length: 12; cdr3_aa: CATQGGWYGYTF
v_call: TRBV19; cdr3_length: 15; cdr3_aa: CASSIADSRNTEAFF
v_call: TRBV15; cdr3_length: 15; cdr3_aa: CATSRGGQGDYEQYF
v_call: TRBV4-1; cdr3_length: 17; cdr3_aa: CASSQEAASSYNSPLHF
v_call: TRBV27; cdr3_length: 15; cdr3_aa: CASSFTQGEAYEQYF
v_call: TRBV30; cdr3_length: 13; cdr3_aa: CAWSVLRVTEAFF
v_call: TRBV9; cdr3_length: 17; cdr3_aa: CASSAARKKPRKDTQYF
v_call: TRBV19; cdr3_length: 15; cdr3_aa: CASLGHTDRVNGYTF
v_call: TRBV18; cdr3_length: 15; cdr3_aa: CASSLTGTGNQPQHF
v_call: TRBV11-2; cdr3_length: 16; cdr3_aa: CASSFPSSGYPGELFF
v_call: TRBV27; cdr3_length: 15; cdr3_aa: CASRILTGEADTQYF
v_call: TRBV7-6; cdr3_length: 15; cdr3_aa: CASSPREGRVDGYTF
v_call: TRBV19; cdr3_length: 15; cdr3_aa: CASSIGRVSTDTQYF
v_call: TRBV10-3; cdr3_length: 14; cdr3_aa: CAISPESGGHGYTF
v_call: TRBV2; cdr3_length: 15; cdr3_aa: CASSAGGGSTDTQYF
v_call: TRBV5-4; cdr3_length: 15; cdr3_aa: CASSPRQGAINGYTF
v_call: TRBV6-2/TRBV6-3; cdr3_length: 11; cdr3_aa: CASSYILEQFF
v_call: TRBV4-1; cdr3_length: 17; cdr3_aa: CASTATSGGPFQETQYF
v_call: TRBV30; cdr3_length: 16; cdr3_aa: CAWSGFVGGFTGELFF
v_call: TRBV28; cdr3_length: 15; cdr3_aa: CASSLSWGLGTEAFF
v_call: TRBV10-2; cdr3_length: 16; cdr3_aa: CASSESGGSSYNEQFF
v_call: TRBV5-6; cdr3_length: 12; cdr3_aa: CASSPAGFGYTF
v_call: TRBV6-5; cdr3_length: 13; cdr3_aa: CASSQRQGNTIYF
v_call: TRBV19; cdr3_length: 15; cdr3_aa: CASSEDRASLYEQYF
v_call: TRBV19; cdr3_length: 15; cdr3_aa: CASRSGTGGSYEQYF
v_call: TRBV5-1; cdr3_length: 15; cdr3_aa: CASSFKLAPYNEQFF
v_call: TRBV2; cdr3_length: 14; cdr3_aa: CASSVSSGSSEQFF
v_call: TRBV19; cdr3_length: 15; cdr3_aa: CASSGEGASYNEQFF
v_call: TRBV11-2; cdr3_length: 15; cdr3_aa: CASRTVSGTSNEQFF
v_call: TRBV19; cdr3_length: 14; cdr3_aa: CASSRQGISYEQYF
v_call: TRBV28; cdr3_length: 14; cdr3_aa: CASSHRSSNEKLFF
v_call: TRBV5-3; cdr3_length: 14; cdr3_aa: CARSLGGYQETQYF
v_call: TRBV7-8; cdr3_length: 14; cdr3_aa: CASSLEVRPQPQHF
v_call: TRBV28; cdr3_length: 12; cdr3_aa: CASSFGSSPLHF
v_call: TRBV5-1; cdr3_length: 15; cdr3_aa: CASTRRAGGLDTQYF
v_call: TRBV12-3/TRBV12-4; cdr3_length: 13; cdr3_aa: CASSLGAGNTIYF
v_call: TRBV2; cdr3_length: 12; cdr3_aa: CASSDRGGGYTF
v_call: TRBV7-2; cdr3_length: 15; cdr3_aa: CASSRTGLGNTEAFF
v_call: TRBV6-1; cdr3_length: 16; cdr3_aa: CASSELGTSGIFEQYF
v_call: TRBV23-1; cdr3_length: 12; cdr3_aa: CAIRRGTDTQYF
v_call: TRBV2; cdr3_length: 17; cdr3_aa: CASSPGLKRSTYNEQFF
v_call: TRBV11-3; cdr3_length: 15; cdr3_aa: CASSHSSSWFNEQFF
v_call: TRBV6-6; cdr3_length: 14; cdr3_aa: CASISGQMNTEAFF
v_call: TRBV19; cdr3_length: 16; cdr3_aa: CASSPLPGNSNQPQHF